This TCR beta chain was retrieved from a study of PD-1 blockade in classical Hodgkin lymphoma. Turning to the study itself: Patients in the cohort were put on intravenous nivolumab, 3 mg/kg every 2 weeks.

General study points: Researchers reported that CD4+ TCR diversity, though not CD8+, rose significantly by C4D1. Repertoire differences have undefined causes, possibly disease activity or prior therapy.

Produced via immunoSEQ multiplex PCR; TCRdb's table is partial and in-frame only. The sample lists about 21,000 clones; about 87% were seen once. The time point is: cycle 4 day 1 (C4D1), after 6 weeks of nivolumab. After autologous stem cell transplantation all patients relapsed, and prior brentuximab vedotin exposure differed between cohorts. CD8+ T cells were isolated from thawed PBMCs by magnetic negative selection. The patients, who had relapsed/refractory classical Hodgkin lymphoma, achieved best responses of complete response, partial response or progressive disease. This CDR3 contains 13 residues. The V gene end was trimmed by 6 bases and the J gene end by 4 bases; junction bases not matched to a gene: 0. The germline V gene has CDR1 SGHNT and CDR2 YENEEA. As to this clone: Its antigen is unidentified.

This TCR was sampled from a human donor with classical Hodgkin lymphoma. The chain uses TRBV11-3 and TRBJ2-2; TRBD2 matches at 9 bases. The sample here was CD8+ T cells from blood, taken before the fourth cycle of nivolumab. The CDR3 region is CASRGLATGELFF. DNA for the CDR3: TGTGCCAGCAGGGGACTAGCCACCGGGGAGCTGTTTTTT.